This TCR beta chain was documented in a study of blood T cell repertoires in COVID-19. Study information: Both acute and convalescent COVID-19 samples were obtained from the United States, Italy and Spain. PBMCs, B-cell-depleted T cells, or T cells provided the cDNA or gDNA that made up the material.

How the authors handled the data: Estimates of nucleated cell counts were drawn from the amplification of reference gene primers. Assay: immunoSEQ multiplex PCR; the TCRdb copy retains only in-frame clones and omits some. V, J and clone size derive from that table, while D and trimming were established from the DNA sequence. Of about 160,000 clones in the sample, 85% to 95% were seen once. The V gene's germline CDR1 is KGHSH and CDR2 LQKENI. This CDR3 is built from 18 residues. V was clipped by 1 base and J by 5 bases; unmatched bases: 14. The clonotype comes from a woman between 50 and 59 years old with acute or convalescent COVID-19. The material sequenced was peripheral blood. The chain recombines TRBV18 with TRBJ1-5; 7 bases agree with TRBD1. The CDR3 protein is CASSPLEPTGEGYQPQHF. The CDR3 region has the DNA TGTGCCAGCTCACCACTCGAGCCCACAGGGGAAGGGTATCAGCCCCAGCATTTT.